The next 23 T cell receptor beta chains were all read from a single sample in a study of blood T cell repertoires in COVID-19. Here immunoSEQ multiplex PCR was the method, and the copy in TCRdb shows in-frame clones only, minus some. Of 250,000 or so clones in the sample, about 87% were seen once. Sequencing used peripheral blood. The receptors stem from a woman aged 60 to 75 with COVID-19, enrolled during active disease.

J is TRBJ1-1 and V is TRBV7-8; a possible D gene is TRBD1 (6 bases). This CDR3 spans 13 amino acids. V was trimmed by 5 bases and J by 6 bases, leaving 13 bases between them. Germline CDR1 reads SGHVS; CDR2 reads FQNEAQ. CDR3 loop: CASSLAGASEAFF. DNA for the CDR3: TGTGCCAGCAGCCTCGCAGGGGCGTCTGAAGCTTTCTTT.

The gene calls are TRBV30 and TRBJ1-4; possible D gene TRBD1, 5 bases. The V end lost 2 bases, the J end lost 8 bases, and 33 bases lay between the germline ends. The CDR3 loop spans 20 amino acids. Germline V gives CDR1 GTSNPN, CDR2 SVGIG (reference sequence). The CDR3 reads CAWSFTRTLGLSRGGEKLFF. DNA of the CDR3: TGTGCCTGGAGTTTTACGAGGACATTGGGGCTTTCTCGTGGGGGGGAAAAACTGTTTTTT.

This clone came up once. The chain carries TRBV6-2 or TRBV6-3 and TRBJ2-2; 7 nucleotides line up with TRBD2. The junction had 8 bases not matched to a gene; V was cut back by 6 bases and J by 4 bases. CDR3 length: 15 residues. The germline gives CDR1 MNHEY, CDR2 SVGEGT. The CDR3 reads CASSSWGGGTGELFF. The CDR3 coding sequence is TGTGCCAGCAGCTCCTGGGGGGGTGGCACCGGGGAGCTGTTTTTT.

J is TRBJ2-7 and V is TRBV15, with TRBD2 matching 7 bases. CDR3 size: 14 residues. Germline values: CDR1 LNHNV, CDR2 YYDKDF (reference sequence). The V segment lost 5 bases and the J segment 5 bases; nucleotides outside the gene matches: 9. The CDR3 reads CATSHGGSTHEQYF. The CDR3 DNA sequence: TGTGCCACCAGCCACGGCGGGAGTACCCACGAGCAGTACTTC.

This clone was seen repeatedly, ten times or more. The J gene is TRBJ2-2, the V gene TRBV9; weak D call: TRBD2 (5 bases). The CDR3 has 14 amino acids. V was clipped by 2 bases and J by 5 bases, with 10 bases between them. Looked up from germline, CDR1 is SGDLS and CDR2 is YYNGEE. CDR3 region: CASSVGVRTGELFF. The CDR3 DNA reads as TGTGCCAGCAGCGTCGGGGTGAGGACCGGGGAGCTGTTTTTT.

J is TRBJ2-5 and V is TRBV30; TRBD1 matches 9 bases. J was trimmed by 2 bases and V by 4 bases; bases with no gene match: 2. The V gene's germline CDR1 is GTSNPN and CDR2 SVGIG (reference sequence). The CDR3 runs 13 residues. The CDR3: CAWNRGLQETQYF. In nucleotides, the CDR3 is TGTGCCTGGAACAGGGGGCTACAAGAGACCCAGTACTTC.

V is TRBV6-2 or TRBV6-3 and J is TRBJ2-7; 10 bases agree with TRBD2. The CDR3 contains 13 residues. CDR1 is MNHEY and CDR2 is SVGEGT in the germline V gene. J lost 7 bases, V lost 2 bases, and 2 bases had no gene match. CDR3 nucleotides: TGTGCCAGCAGTTACCTAGCGGGAGTTGAGCAGTACTTC. Its protein product is CASSYLAGVEQYF.

V gene TRBV28 combines with J gene TRBJ1-2, with TRBD1 as a possible D gene (6 bases). Germline assignment: CDR1 MDHEN and CDR2 SYDVKM. V dropped 6 bases and J dropped 4 bases, with 15 bases sitting between them. This CDR3 region has 14 residues. The chain's CDR3 is CASSPRQAGYGYTF. The DNA of the CDR3 is TGTGCCAGCAGCCCCCGACAGGCGGGCTATGGCTACACCTTC.

The chain combines TRBV28 with TRBJ2-7; the D gene is possibly TRBD1 (7 bases). Trimming shortened V by 5 bases and J by 0 bases, and 14 bases separated the two germline ends. Germline V gene data show CDR1 as MDHEN and CDR2 as SYDVKM. The CDR3 sequence is 15 residues long. DNA of the CDR3: TGTGCCAGCAGTCGCAGGGGGAGGCCCTCCTACGAGCAGTACTTC. This codes for CASSRRGRPSYEQYF.

The CDR3 protein is CASSRARDSYNEQFF. CDR3 DNA sequence: TGTGCCAGCAGCCGCGCCAGGGACTCCTACAATGAGCAGTTCTTC. This chain uses TRBV14 with TRBJ2-1; perhaps TRBD1 as D (5 bases). CDR1 and CDR2 from the germline V gene are SGHDN and FVKESK. CDR3 length equals 15 residues. Between the trimmed V and J ends, which lost 4 bases and 0 bases, there was a span of 10 bases. The entire variable domain, with the rest obtained from reference TRBV14 and TRBJ2-1, is as follows: EAGVTQFPSHSVIEKGQTVTLRCDPISGHDNLYWYRRVMGKEIKFLLHFVKESKQDESGMPNNRFLAERTGGTYSTLKVQPAELEDSGVYFCASSRARDSYNEQFFGPGTRLTVL.

This sequence joins TRBV10-3 and TRBJ2-1; TRBD1 might be the D (5 bases). V was trimmed by 11 bases and J by 5 bases, leaving 16 bases between them. From germline, CDR1 is ENHRY and CDR2 SYGVKD. The CDR3 length is 13 residues. The CDR3 reads CAYARVRDNEQFF. DNA for the CDR3: TGTGCCTACGCCAGGGTAAGAGACAATGAGCAGTTCTTC.

This chain joins TRBV11-1 and TRBJ2-1; 9 bases are shared with TRBD1. The germline gives CDR1 SGHAT, CDR2 FQDESV (reference sequence). The CDR3 length is 16 residues. Unmatched junction bases numbered 1, after V lost 1 base and J lost 0 bases. DNA of the CDR3: TGTGCCAGCAGCTTAGACAGGGGGCGCTCCTACAATGAGCAGTTCTTC. This gives the protein CASSLDRGRSYNEQFF.

This chain connects TRBV7-8 to TRBJ2-6; 11 nucleotides agree with TRBD1. V lost 4 bases to trimming and J lost 2 bases; unmatched junction nucleotides: 7. Germline values: CDR1 SGHVS, CDR2 FQNEAQ. This CDR3 region has 18 residues. The CDR3 sequence is CASSSLDRGQAGANVLTF. The DNA of the CDR3 is TGTGCCAGCAGCTCCCTGGACAGGGGGCAAGCTGGGGCCAACGTCCTGACTTTC.

This clone occurred a few times. The chain carries TRBV28 and TRBJ1-5; D is perhaps TRBD1 (5 bases). The CDR3 consists of 14 residues. Per germline, CDR1 MDHEN and CDR2 SYDVKM. With 6 bases removed from V and 7 bases from J, the gap between germline ends came to 16 bases. The CDR3 spells CASSGGTSRQPQHF. The CDR3 DNA sequence: TGTGCCAGCAGCGGGGGAACAAGTAGGCAGCCCCAGCATTTT.

This clone was recorded only once. The CDR3 DNA follows: TGTGCCAGCAGCCCCCGGTTGGGTACAGATGAAAAACTGTTTTTT. Translating gives CASSPRLGTDEKLFF. The rearrangement uses TRBV3-1 (or the pseudogene TRBV3-2) and TRBJ1-4; D not resolved. V was cut by 4 bases and J by 6 bases, with 15 bases left in between. CDR1 and CDR2 from the germline V gene are LGHDT and YNNKEL (reference sequence). The CDR3 loop spans 15 amino acids.

V usage is TRBV7-3 and J usage is TRBJ2-3, with D maybe TRBD2 (5 bases). Trimming cost V 2 bases and J 1 base, with 10 bases left between them. Per germline, CDR1 SGHTA and CDR2 FQGTGA. The CDR3 has 15 amino acids. CDR3 DNA sequence: TGTGCCAGCAGCTTATCTTCCGGGGGCACAGATACGCAGTATTTT. Amino acid sequence: CASSLSSGGTDTQYF.

This clone was seen a single time. CDR3 sequence: CASSSSGAYNEQFF. The CDR3 nucleotides are TGTGCCAGCAGCTCTAGCGGGGCCTACAATGAGCAGTTCTTC. The chain couples TRBV7-9 to TRBJ2-1; 9 nucleotides match TRBD2. This CDR3 region has 14 residues. Germline lookup yields CDR1 SEHNR and CDR2 FQNEAQ (reference sequence). The trim removed 4 bases at V and 2 bases at J, leaving 0 bases unmatched.

The chain has TRBV30 and TRBJ2-3; TRBD2 aligns across 8 bases. The V gene's germline CDR1 is GTSNPN and CDR2 SVGIG (reference sequence). This CDR3 has 14 amino acids. V shed 1 base and J 6 bases; nucleotides not matched to a gene: 6. The CDR3 spells CAWSGGAGVDTQYF. The DNA of the CDR3 is TGTGCCTGGAGTGGAGGAGCGGGAGTGGATACGCAGTATTTT.

Comment on this clone: Other DNA sequences in this sample translate to the same CDR3. The rearrangement uses TRBV24-1 and TRBJ1-5; TRBD1 aligns across 7 bases. The CDR3 consists of 16 residues. With V trimmed by 3 bases and J by 2 bases, 6 bases remained unmatched. Looked up from germline, CDR1 is KGHDR and CDR2 is SFDVKD. CDR3: CATSDGTGVGNQPQHF. For the CDR3, the DNA is TGTGCCACCAGTGATGGTACAGGGGTTGGCAATCAGCCCCAGCATTTT.

The gene calls are TRBV3-1 (or the pseudogene TRBV3-2) and TRBJ1-5, with D uncertain. Trimming shortened V by 1 base and J by 0 bases, and 4 bases separated the two germline ends. Per the germline V gene, CDR1 is LGHDT and CDR2 is YNNKEL (reference sequence). The CDR3 totals 14 residues. This CDR3 is CASSQVHSNQPQHF. CDR3 coding DNA: TGTGCCAGCAGCCAAGTACATAGCAATCAGCCCCAGCATTTT.

The rearrangement uses TRBV7-9 and TRBJ2-3; possible D gene TRBD2, 5 bases. The germline V gene has CDR1 SEHNR and CDR2 FQNEAQ (reference sequence). The germline V and J ends were trimmed by 5 bases and 1 base, with 25 bases remaining between them. The CDR3 extends over 19 amino acids. The chain's CDR3 is CASSPRRRAGSSGTDTQYF. For the CDR3, the DNA is TGTGCCAGCAGCCCCCGGCGGCGGGCGGGCTCCTCGGGCACAGATACGCAGTATTTT.

Here the CDR3 DNA reads TGTGCCAGCAGCTGGGGCAGCTTCACAGATACGCAGTATTTT. It encodes CASSWGSFTDTQYF. The chain links TRBV5-5 to TRBJ2-3; D might be TRBD1 (5 bases). CDR1 is SGHKS and CDR2 is YYEKEE in the germline V gene (reference sequence). CDR3 length: 14 amino acids. V lost 3 bases to trimming and J lost 2 bases, with 10 bases between them. The full variable domain, in which reference TRBV5-5 and TRBJ2-3 provide the parts outside the CDR3, is DAGVTQSPTHLIKTRGQQVTLRCSPISGHKSVSWYQQVLGQGPQFIFQYYEKEERGRGNFPDRFSARQFPNYSSELNVNALLLGDSALYLCASSWGSFTDTQYFGPGTRLTVL.

The chain joins TRBV5-1 to TRBJ2-3; a weak D match, TRBD1 (5 bases). Per the germline V gene, CDR1 is SGHRS and CDR2 is YFSETQ. This CDR3 contains 15 residues. Trimming shortened V by 0 bases and J by 1 base, and 9 bases separated the two germline ends. For the CDR3, the DNA is TGCGCCAGCAGCTTGGATCTGGGGCGCACAGATACGCAGTATTTT. It encodes CASSLDLGRTDTQYF.